This is a list of T cell receptor beta chains from one sample in a study of blood T cell repertoires in COVID-19. The assay was immunoSEQ multiplex PCR, and TCRdb's table has in-frame clones only and misses some. The repertoire holds around 230,000 clones, around 86% seen once, with 11% in the top ten. Input material: peripheral blood. The receptors originated from a man in his fifties with COVID-19, enrolled during active disease. CDR3s include the opening cysteine and the closing phenylalanine or tryptophan. The D gene is left open where the match is weak. Part of the rows lack a size; the others show once, few, many or a class for expanded clones.

cdr3_nt: TGCGCCAGCAGCTTTGCGTCTTCCACAGGGGGGTTCACTGAAGCTTTCTTT
cdr3_aa: CASSFASSTGGFTEAFF
j_call: TRBJ1-1
d_call: TRBD1
clone_size: NA
v_call: TRBV5-1

cdr3_nt: TGTGCCAGCAGTTACCGACAGACAAACACTGAAGCTTTCTTT
cdr3_aa: CASSYRQTNTEAFF
j_call: TRBJ1-1
d_call: NA
clone_size: NA
v_call: TRBV27

cdr3_nt: TGTGCCAGCAGGCCCCGCACAGGCTCGTATCTGGGAATGGGAAAACTGTTTTTT
cdr3_aa: CASRPRTGSYLGMGKLFF
j_call: TRBJ1-4
d_call: NA
clone_size: NA
v_call: TRBV27

cdr3_nt: TGTGCCAGCAGCCAATGGACAGGGGCGCCGTCCGAGCAGTACTTC
cdr3_aa: CASSQWTGAPSEQYF
j_call: TRBJ2-7
d_call: TRBD1
clone_size: NA
v_call: TRBV7-9

cdr3_nt: TGTGCCAGCAGGCGGGGGGGATCCTACAATGAGCAGTTCTTC
cdr3_aa: CASRRGGSYNEQFF
j_call: TRBJ2-1
d_call: TRBD2
clone_size: NA
v_call: TRBV14

cdr3_nt: TGTGCCAGCAGCAAGACTAGCGGGCCCCCAGAGACCCAGTACTTC
cdr3_aa: CASSKTSGPPETQYF
j_call: TRBJ2-5
d_call: TRBD2
clone_size: NA
v_call: TRBV11-3

cdr3_nt: TGTGCCAGTAATCCTCGGGAGAACACTGAAGCTTTCTTT
cdr3_aa: CASNPRENTEAFF
j_call: TRBJ1-1
d_call: NA
clone_size: few
v_call: TRBV19

cdr3_nt: TGTGCCATCAATCCCGGGACTAGTGAACTTGCGCAGCTGTTTTTT
cdr3_aa: CAINPGTSELAQLFF
j_call: TRBJ2-2
d_call: TRBD2
clone_size: once
v_call: TRBV10-3

cdr3_nt: TGTGCCAGCAGCAGCGGACTAGCGGATTACGAGCAGTACTTC
cdr3_aa: CASSSGLADYEQYF
j_call: TRBJ2-7
d_call: TRBD2
clone_size: NA
v_call: TRBV7-6

cdr3_nt: TGTGCCAGCAGTAGGGACAGGGTGAACTATGGCTACACCTTC
cdr3_aa: CASSRDRVNYGYTF
j_call: TRBJ1-2
d_call: TRBD1
clone_size: NA
v_call: TRBV6-6

cdr3_nt: TGCGCCAGCAGTGACTTTTCTAGCGGGAGTCACAATGAGCAGTTCTTC
cdr3_aa: CASSDFSSGSHNEQFF
j_call: TRBJ2-1
d_call: TRBD2
clone_size: NA
v_call: TRBV10-1

cdr3_nt: TGTGCCAGCAGTCCCGGACTGGGGAGAGCCGGGGAGCTGTTTTTT
cdr3_aa: CASSPGLGRAGELFF
j_call: TRBJ2-2
d_call: NA
clone_size: few
v_call: TRBV27

cdr3_nt: TGTGCCAGCAGACGGGACAGTGGGGTAAATTCACCCCTCCACTTT
cdr3_aa: CASRRDSGVNSPLHF
j_call: TRBJ1-6
d_call: TRBD1
clone_size: NA
v_call: TRBV9

cdr3_nt: TGTGCCATCAGTGAGTCGCAGCGGGGGTACACAGATACGCAGTATTTT
cdr3_aa: CAISESQRGYTDTQYF
j_call: TRBJ2-3
d_call: TRBD2
clone_size: NA
v_call: TRBV10-3

cdr3_nt: TGTGCCAGCAGCTTCCTTGAGACCCAGTACTTC
cdr3_aa: CASSFLETQYF
j_call: TRBJ2-5
d_call: NA
clone_size: NA
v_call: TRBV13

cdr3_nt: TGTGCCAGCAGCGGGAGGGGGCCCTACGAGCAGTACTTC
cdr3_aa: CASSGRGPYEQYF
j_call: TRBJ2-7
d_call: NA
clone_size: NA
v_call: TRBV6-6

cdr3_nt: TGTGCCAGCAGCACCCCCCGACAGGCCAGAATGAACACTGAAGCTTTCTTT
cdr3_aa: CASSTPRQARMNTEAFF
j_call: TRBJ1-1
d_call: NA
clone_size: NA
v_call: TRBV21-1

cdr3_nt: TGTGCCAGCAGCTTGGGACTAGCGGGACCGAACACCGGGGAGCTGTTTTTT
cdr3_aa: CASSLGLAGPNTGELFF
j_call: TRBJ2-2
d_call: TRBD2
clone_size: NA
v_call: TRBV11-2

cdr3_nt: TGTGCCAGCACCGGGGGTGGCACTGAAGCTTTCTTT
cdr3_aa: CASTGGGTEAFF
j_call: TRBJ1-1
d_call: NA
clone_size: NA
v_call: TRBV28

cdr3_nt: TGTGCCAGCAGTTACTCGAATTTTCAGGGAGGTGGCTACACCTTC
cdr3_aa: CASSYSNFQGGGYTF
j_call: TRBJ1-2
d_call: NA
clone_size: NA
v_call: TRBV6-5

cdr3_nt: TGTGCCACCAGTGATTTGTCAGGGAAGAACACCGGGGAGCTGTTTTTT
cdr3_aa: CATSDLSGKNTGELFF
j_call: TRBJ2-2
d_call: NA
clone_size: NA
v_call: TRBV24-1

cdr3_nt: TGTGCCAGCAGCCGGAAGGACAGGGGGAATGAGCAGTTCTTC
cdr3_aa: CASSRKDRGNEQFF
j_call: TRBJ2-1
d_call: TRBD1
clone_size: NA
v_call: TRBV3-1/TRBV3-2

cdr3_nt: TGTGCCATCAGACACGACAGTGAAGCTTTCTTT
cdr3_aa: CAIRHDSEAFF
j_call: TRBJ1-1
d_call: NA
clone_size: once
v_call: TRBV10-3

cdr3_nt: TGTGCCAGCAGCCTTAGCGGGGACTACGAGCAGTACTTC
cdr3_aa: CASSLSGDYEQYF
j_call: TRBJ2-7
d_call: TRBD2
clone_size: NA
v_call: TRBV3-1/TRBV3-2

cdr3_nt: TGTGCCAGCAGCCAGGGGGGGGATTCACCCCTCCACTTT
cdr3_aa: CASSQGGDSPLHF
j_call: TRBJ1-6
d_call: NA
clone_size: medium-sized
v_call: TRBV4-2

cdr3_nt: TGTGCCAGCAGTTTTAAGGGGGACACTGAAGCTTTCTTT
cdr3_aa: CASSFKGDTEAFF
j_call: TRBJ1-1
d_call: NA
clone_size: NA
v_call: TRBV12-3/TRBV12-4

cdr3_nt: TGTGCCTGGAGTGACAGAAACAGGGCTGGAAACACCATATATTTT
cdr3_aa: CAWSDRNRAGNTIYF
j_call: TRBJ1-3
d_call: NA
clone_size: NA
v_call: TRBV30

cdr3_nt: TGTGCCAGCAGCGTAACCGGGTCACAAGAGACCCAGTACTTC
cdr3_aa: CASSVTGSQETQYF
j_call: TRBJ2-5
d_call: NA
clone_size: NA
v_call: TRBV9

cdr3_nt: TGTGCCAGTAGTACCTCAGGGGGCCGTGGCACCGGGGAGCTGTTTTTT
cdr3_aa: CASSTSGGRGTGELFF
j_call: TRBJ2-2
d_call: TRBD1
clone_size: NA
v_call: TRBV19

cdr3_nt: TGTGCCAGCAGGCTTGGGAGGGATCGGGGCTACACCTTC
cdr3_aa: CASRLGRDRGYTF
j_call: TRBJ1-2
d_call: NA
clone_size: NA
v_call: TRBV12-3/TRBV12-4

cdr3_nt: TGTGCCACCAGCACAGGGGTCAGCGACCTCCAGTACTTC
cdr3_aa: CATSTGVSDLQYF
j_call: TRBJ2-7
d_call: NA
clone_size: NA
v_call: TRBV15

cdr3_nt: TGCAGCGTTGTTGTGGGGCCAGGGGGCAATGGCTACACCTTC
cdr3_aa: CSVVVGPGGNGYTF
j_call: TRBJ1-2
d_call: TRBD1
clone_size: NA
v_call: TRBV29-1

cdr3_nt: TGTGCCAGCAGTTTAAGTTATGAAGGGGTAGGCTACACCTTC
cdr3_aa: CASSLSYEGVGYTF
j_call: TRBJ1-2
d_call: NA
clone_size: NA
v_call: TRBV27

cdr3_nt: TGTGCCAGCAGCGTAGGGGTTGCGGGAGGTCTCTCCTACGAGCAGTACTTC
cdr3_aa: CASSVGVAGGLSYEQYF
j_call: TRBJ2-7
d_call: TRBD2
clone_size: NA
v_call: TRBV9

cdr3_nt: TGTGCCAGCAGCCAAGAAGCGGGGGGCTCCCACAATGAGCAGTTCTTC
cdr3_aa: CASSQEAGGSHNEQFF
j_call: TRBJ2-1
d_call: TRBD2
clone_size: NA
v_call: TRBV4-2

cdr3_nt: TGTGCCAGCAGGGCTGGTCTCACCAACACTGAAGCTTTCTTT
cdr3_aa: CASRAGLTNTEAFF
j_call: TRBJ1-1
d_call: NA
clone_size: NA
v_call: TRBV5-5

cdr3_nt: TGCGCCAGCAGCCCGGGGACCTACGAGCAGTACTTC
cdr3_aa: CASSPGTYEQYF
j_call: TRBJ2-7
d_call: NA
clone_size: NA
v_call: TRBV5-1

cdr3_nt: TGTGCCATCAGCACCAGACAGCGCCGACTTAACTATGGCTACACCTTC
cdr3_aa: CAISTRQRRLNYGYTF
j_call: TRBJ1-2
d_call: NA
clone_size: few
v_call: TRBV10-3

cdr3_nt: TGCGCCAGCAGCTTGGCGGGGGATGGCTACACCTTC
cdr3_aa: CASSLAGDGYTF
j_call: TRBJ1-2
d_call: NA
clone_size: NA
v_call: TRBV5-1

cdr3_nt: TGTGCCAGCAGCGTAGAAGGCCGACTGATCTCTGGAAACACCATATATTTT
cdr3_aa: CASSVEGRLISGNTIYF
j_call: TRBJ1-3
d_call: NA
clone_size: NA
v_call: TRBV9

cdr3_nt: TGTGCCAGCAGCTTCTCCCTTAATCCTAACAGGGGCCATGAGCAGTTCTTC
cdr3_aa: CASSFSLNPNRGHEQFF
j_call: TRBJ2-1
d_call: TRBD1
clone_size: once
v_call: TRBV13

cdr3_nt: TGTGCCAGCTCACCACTACACGGGAGGGAATCTGGCTACACCTTC
cdr3_aa: CASSPLHGRESGYTF
j_call: TRBJ1-2
d_call: NA
clone_size: NA
v_call: TRBV18

cdr3_nt: TGTGCCAGTACACTCAAACCAGGCCCTACCTACGAGCAGTACTTC
cdr3_aa: CASTLKPGPTYEQYF
j_call: TRBJ2-7
d_call: NA
clone_size: NA
v_call: TRBV19

cdr3_nt: TGTGCCAGCAGCTCGAGGAGGGCCGGCTACAATGAGCAGTTCTTC
cdr3_aa: CASSSRRAGYNEQFF
j_call: TRBJ2-1
d_call: NA
clone_size: NA
v_call: TRBV5-4

cdr3_nt: TGTGCCATCGGGACAGGTGGTTCCTACGAGCAGTACTTC
cdr3_aa: CAIGTGGSYEQYF
j_call: TRBJ2-7
d_call: TRBD1
clone_size: NA
v_call: TRBV28

cdr3_nt: TGTGCCAGCAGCGTTACTAGCGTCGGCACAGATACGCAGTATTTT
cdr3_aa: CASSVTSVGTDTQYF
j_call: TRBJ2-3
d_call: TRBD2
clone_size: NA
v_call: TRBV2

cdr3_nt: TGTGCCAGCAGTTACTCACTTAATTCAGATACGCAGTATTTT
cdr3_aa: CASSYSLNSDTQYF
j_call: TRBJ2-3
d_call: NA
clone_size: NA
v_call: TRBV6-5

cdr3_nt: TGTGCCAGCAGCTGGGCAGGGGGATCCACTAACTATGGCTACACCTTC
cdr3_aa: CASSWAGGSTNYGYTF
j_call: TRBJ1-2
d_call: TRBD1
clone_size: NA
v_call: TRBV7-9

cdr3_nt: TGTGCCAGCTCACCGAGGGAAGGGAACACCGGGGAGCTGTTTTTT
cdr3_aa: CASSPREGNTGELFF
j_call: TRBJ2-2
d_call: NA
clone_size: NA
v_call: TRBV18

cdr3_nt: TGTGCCTGGAGTGGATACAGGGGGGATAGGCGGGGGCCGACCTACAATGAGCAGTTCTTC
cdr3_aa: CAWSGYRGDRRGPTYNEQFF
j_call: TRBJ2-1
d_call: NA
clone_size: NA
v_call: TRBV30

cdr3_nt: TGTGCCAGCTCACTAGACAGGGGGGGCAATCAGCCCCAGCATTTT
cdr3_aa: CASSLDRGGNQPQHF
j_call: TRBJ1-5
d_call: TRBD1
clone_size: NA
v_call: TRBV18

cdr3_nt: TGCGCCAGCAGCCAATTGAGGGGGCGGGAGTTCTTC
cdr3_aa: CASSQLRGREFF
j_call: TRBJ2-1
d_call: TRBD1
clone_size: few
v_call: TRBV4-1

cdr3_nt: TGTGCCTGGAGTGCGGGACAGGTTTTGACAGATACGCAGTATTTT
cdr3_aa: CAWSAGQVLTDTQYF
j_call: TRBJ2-3
d_call: TRBD1
clone_size: NA
v_call: TRBV30

cdr3_nt: TGTGCCAGTAGTATCGACAGGGTTAAACAAGATACGCAGTATTTT
cdr3_aa: CASSIDRVKQDTQYF
j_call: TRBJ2-3
d_call: TRBD1
clone_size: few
v_call: TRBV19

cdr3_nt: TGTGCCAGCAGTGAGGCCAGAGGTGGTATGGTCTACGAGCAGTACTTC
cdr3_aa: CASSEARGGMVYEQYF
j_call: TRBJ2-7
d_call: NA
clone_size: NA
v_call: TRBV2